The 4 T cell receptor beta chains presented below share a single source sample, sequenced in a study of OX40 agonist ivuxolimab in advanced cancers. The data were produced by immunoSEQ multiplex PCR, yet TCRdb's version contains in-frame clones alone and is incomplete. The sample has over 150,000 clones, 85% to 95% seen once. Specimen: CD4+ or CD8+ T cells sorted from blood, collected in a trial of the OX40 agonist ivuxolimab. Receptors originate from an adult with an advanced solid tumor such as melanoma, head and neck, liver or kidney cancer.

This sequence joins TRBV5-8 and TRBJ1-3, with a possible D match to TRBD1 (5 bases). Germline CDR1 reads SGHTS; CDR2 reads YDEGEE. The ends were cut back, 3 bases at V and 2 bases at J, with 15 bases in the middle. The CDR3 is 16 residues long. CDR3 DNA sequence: TGTGCCAGCAGCTATTACGGGGGGACGGCTGGAAACACCATATATTTT. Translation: CASSYYGGTAGNTIYF.

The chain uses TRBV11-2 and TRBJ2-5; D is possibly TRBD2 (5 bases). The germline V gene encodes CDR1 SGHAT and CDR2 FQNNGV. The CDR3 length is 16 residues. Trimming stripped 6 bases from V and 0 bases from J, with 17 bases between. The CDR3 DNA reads TGTGCCAGCAGGAAGGCCGGGGTCGGGTACCAAGAGACCCAGTACTTC. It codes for CASRKAGVGYQETQYF.

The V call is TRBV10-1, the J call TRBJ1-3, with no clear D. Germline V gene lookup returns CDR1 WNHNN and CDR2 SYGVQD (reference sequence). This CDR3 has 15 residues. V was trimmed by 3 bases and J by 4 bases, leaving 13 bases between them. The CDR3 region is CASSEKGPPGNTIYF. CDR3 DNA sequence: TGCGCCAGCAGTGAAAAAGGTCCCCCGGGAAACACCATATATTTT.

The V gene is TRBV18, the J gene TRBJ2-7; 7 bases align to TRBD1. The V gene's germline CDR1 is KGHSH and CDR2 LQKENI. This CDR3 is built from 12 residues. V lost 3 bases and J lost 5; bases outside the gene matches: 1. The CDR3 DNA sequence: TGTGCCAGCTCACCCGACAGGGACGAGCAGTACTTC. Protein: CASSPDRDEQYF.